These T cell receptor beta chains were read from a single sample in a study of blood T cell repertoires in COVID-19. Here immunoSEQ multiplex PCR was the method, and the copy in TCRdb shows in-frame clones only, minus some. The table has hundreds of thousands of clones, 81% seen once; the top ten hold roughly 8%. Sample: peripheral blood. The source is a woman of 80 years or more with acute or convalescent COVID-19. Each CDR3 is given with its conserved first and last residue. A D gene is named only where the DNA matches it firmly. The size of a clone is reported for some rows only, either as once, few or many, or as a class for expanded clones.

clone_size	v_call	d_call	j_call	cdr3_aa	cdr3_nt
-	TRBV6-5	-	TRBJ2-7	CASSRQGLTYEQYF	TGTGCCAGCAGCCGGCAGGGTTTGACCTACGAGCAGTACTTC
few	TRBV6-6	TRBD2	TRBJ2-5	CASSYSGEGTQYF	TGTGCCAGCAGTTACTCAGGGGAGGGGACCCAGTACTTC
-	TRBV7-2	TRBD2	TRBJ2-5	CASSLERTRQETQYF	TGTGCCAGCAGCTTAGAGAGGACTAGGCAAGAGACCCAGTACTTC
-	TRBV6-1	TRBD1	TRBJ2-5	CASSDRGQGQETQYF	TGTGCCAGCAGTGATCGGGGACAGGGTCAAGAGACCCAGTACTTC
-	TRBV5-1	TRBD1	TRBJ1-2	CASSYGQARGGYTF	TGCGCCAGCAGCTATGGACAGGCACGAGGGGGCTACACCTTC
-	TRBV5-4	-	TRBJ2-1	CASSLWASSYNEQFF	TGTGCCAGCAGCTTGTGGGCAAGCTCCTACAATGAGCAGTTCTTC
-	TRBV18	-	TRBJ2-6	CASSPGQSSSGANVLTF	TGTGCCAGCTCACCCGGACAGTCAAGCTCTGGGGCCAACGTCCTGACTTTC
few	TRBV5-1	-	TRBJ2-7	CASSLEGVGGMGEQYF	TGCGCCAGCAGCTTGGAGGGTGTAGGAGGGATGGGGGAGCAGTACTTC
-	TRBV6-1	-	TRBJ2-7	CASSESSGGPWYEQYF	TGTGCCAGCAGTGAATCCTCCGGGGGGCCTTGGTACGAGCAGTACTTC
-	TRBV3-1/TRBV3-2	-	TRBJ2-1	CASSQGTGSYNEQFF	TGTGCCAGCAGCCAAGGAACGGGAAGTTACAATGAGCAGTTCTTC
-	TRBV11-2	-	TRBJ2-7	CASSLSTTGPLEQYF	TGTGCCAGCAGCTTAAGTACCACGGGTCCCCTCGAGCAGTACTTC
-	TRBV11-1	-	TRBJ2-5	CASRSGVGETQYF	TGTGCCAGCAGGTCGGGGGTGGGGGAGACCCAGTACTTC
-	TRBV25-1	TRBD1	TRBJ2-3	CASRDSGSDTQYF	TGTGCCAGCCGGGACAGCGGATCAGATACGCAGTATTTT
few	TRBV7-9	TRBD2	TRBJ2-2	CASSRLAGNTGELFF	TGTGCCAGCAGCAGACTAGCGGGGAACACCGGGGAGCTGTTTTTT
-	TRBV5-6	-	TRBJ1-2	CASSGSYYGYTF	TGTGCCAGCAGCGGCAGTTACTATGGCTACACCTTC
-	TRBV6-5	-	TRBJ1-1	CASRGREMNTEAFF	TGTGCCAGCAGAGGGCGGGAGATGAACACTGAAGCTTTCTTT